This T cell receptor (beta chain) was identified in a study of T cell responses to AZD1222 COVID-19 vaccine. Notes on the study in general: White British donors predominated, females outnumbered males, and clonal diversity was possibly underestimated. An increase in Spike-specific TCR breadth and depth was observed after two AZD1222 doses. At 160-218 and 743-854, vaccine-associated CD4 TCRs were dominant, and they spanned spike. Every sample of the repertoires postdated the peak T cell response.

Germline values: CDR1 SQVTM, CDR2 ANQGSEA. CDR3 size: 13 residues. V lost 8 bases to trimming and J lost 8 bases; unmatched junction nucleotides: 10. Concerning this clone itself: Its antigen is not identified.

TCRdb's table, derived via immunoSEQ multiplex PCR, lists solely in-frame clones and lacks some. The sample carries over 100,000 clones, roughly 90% recorded once. The chain has TRBV29-1 and TRBJ1-2, with 11 positions matching TRBD1. The sample was peripheral blood, taken 28 days after the second AZD1222 dose. The sequence was collected from an adult who received the AZD1222 COVID-19 vaccine. The CDR3 sequence is CSMRGQGAGGYTF. The CDR3 region has the DNA TGCAGCATGAGAGGACAGGGGGCCGGCGGCTACACCTTC. The variable domain in full, completed from reference TRBV29-1 and TRBJ1-2, reads SAVISQKPSRDICQRGTSLTIQCQVDSQVTMMFWYRQQPGQSLTLIATANQGSEATYESGFVIDKFPISRPNLTFSTLTVSNMSPEDSSIYLCSMRGQGAGGYTFGSGTRLTVV.